One sample yielded the 20 T cell receptor beta chains listed below, sequenced in a study of T cells in localized non-small cell lung cancer. Assay: immunoSEQ multiplex PCR; the TCRdb copy retains only in-frame clones and omits some. Of over 50,000 clones in the sample, under 90% were seen once. Sequenced here: peripheral blood, sampled before any cancer treatment. Receptors originate from a woman between 35 and 70 years old with stage I lung adenocarcinoma.

V gene TRBV19 combines with J gene TRBJ2-3, with 12 nucleotides matching TRBD2. Trimming removed 4 bases from V and 4 bases from J; junction bases left unmatched: 9. There are 17 residues in the CDR3. Germline CDR1 LNHDA, CDR2 SQIVND (reference sequence). The CDR3 spells CASSTSGRAKGSDTQYF. The CDR3 DNA reads TGTGCCAGTAGTACTAGCGGGAGGGCCAAGGGGTCAGATACGCAGTATTTT.

V and J are TRBV13 and TRBJ2-1; TRBD2 is a possible D gene (7 bases). The germline V gene encodes CDR1 PRHDT and CDR2 FYEKMQ (reference sequence). The CDR3 sequence is 18 residues long. V lost 5 bases and J 7 bases, leaving 27 bases between the germline ends. In DNA form, the CDR3 reads TGTGCCAGCAGCGCTGGTTGGGGGGGCCCCCGGGGTCTGAATGAGCAGTTCTTC. This encodes CASSAGWGGPRGLNEQFF.

The genes are TRBV7-8 and TRBJ2-3, with D tentatively TRBD1 or TRBD2 (5 bases each). The V gene lost 3 bases and the J gene lost 2 bases, with 12 bases spanning the gap. CDR3 size: 15 residues. Germline V lookup: CDR1 SGHVS, CDR2 FQNEAQ. The CDR3: CASSFSGAFTDTQYF. CDR3 bases: TGTGCCAGCAGCTTCTCCGGGGCTTTCACAGATACGCAGTATTTT.

The J gene is TRBJ1-1, the V gene TRBV11-2; a weak D match, TRBD1 (5 bases). V was trimmed by 2 bases and J by 3 bases, leaving 10 bases between them. The V gene's germline CDR1 is SGHAT and CDR2 FQNNGV. The CDR3 contains 14 residues. CDR3 coding DNA: TGTGCCAGCAGCTTATTCCCGGGGGACACTGAAGCTTTCTTT. Translation gives CASSLFPGDTEAFF.

The rearrangement uses TRBV19 and TRBJ1-5; D is ambiguous. Germline V CDR1 and CDR2: LNHDA, SQIVND (reference sequence). Between the trimmed V and J ends, which lost 4 bases and 5 bases, there was a span of 15 bases. The CDR3 has 15 residues. The CDR3 loop is CASSNDGSDYQPQHF. DNA for the CDR3: TGTGCCAGTAGTAACGACGGGTCGGACTATCAGCCCCAGCATTTT.

This rearrangement joins TRBV6-5 to TRBJ1-5; D may be TRBD1 (5 bases). Trimming removed 5 bases from V and 6 bases from J, with 14 bases in between. This CDR3 region has 14 residues. CDR1 is MNHEY and CDR2 is SVGAGI in the germline V gene. CDR3 in amino acids: CASSIDSFLQPQHF. In nucleotides, the CDR3 is TGTGCCAGCAGTATTGACAGCTTTCTTCAGCCCCAGCATTTT.

This clone was detected only once. The CDR3 here is CASARGSNQPQHF. The CDR3 region has the DNA TGTGCCAGTGCGCGAGGGAGCAATCAGCCCCAGCATTTT. This chain joins TRBV19 and TRBJ1-5; D gene unclear. The germline gives CDR1 LNHDA, CDR2 SQIVND (reference sequence). Trimming shortened V by 8 bases and J by 1 base, and 9 bases separated the two germline ends. The CDR3 is 13 amino acids.

The rearrangement uses TRBV6-1 and TRBJ2-5, with TRBD1 identical over 9 bases. The CDR3 covers 15 residues. Germline CDR1 MNHNS, CDR2 SASEGT. With V trimmed by 4 bases and J by 5 bases, 8 bases remained unmatched. The CDR3, as DNA: TGTGCCAGCAGTGCTTTAATACAGGGGGCGGAGACCCAGTACTTC. This encodes CASSALIQGAETQYF.

This chain links TRBV5-1 with TRBJ2-5; tentatively, D is TRBD2 (5 bases). Germline V gene lookup returns CDR1 SGHRS and CDR2 YFSETQ. Trimming took off 4 bases at V and 5 bases at J, with 18 bases between the two ends. CDR3 length equals 15 residues. CDR3 protein: CASSPDGRGSETQYF. CDR3 nucleotide sequence: TGCGCCAGCAGCCCCGACGGTAGAGGGTCGGAGACCCAGTACTTC.

This clone has a handful of counts. The chain has TRBV6-1 and TRBJ1-1, with D possibly matching TRBD1 (6 bases). The CDR3 runs 13 residues. Trimming stripped 4 bases from V and 4 bases from J, with 10 bases between. Germline CDR1 and CDR2: MNHNS and SASEGT. The CDR3 DNA reads TGTGCCAGCAGTGTCGGGGGGCCCACTGAAGCTTTCTTT. Its translation is CASSVGGPTEAFF.

The chain recombines TRBV15 with TRBJ2-5; D remains unclear. This CDR3 region has 12 residues. CDR1 and CDR2 (germline): LNHNV, YYDKDF (reference sequence). The V gene lost 0 bases and the J gene lost 2 bases, with 1 base spanning the gap. The CDR3 protein is CATSRDQETQYF. The CDR3, as DNA: TGTGCCACCAGCAGAGATCAAGAGACCCAGTACTTC.

The J gene is TRBJ1-1, the V gene TRBV11-3, with a tentative D call TRBD1 (6 bases). The ends were cut back, 4 bases at V and 1 base at J, with 7 bases in the middle. Germline assignment: CDR1 SGHNT and CDR2 YENEEA. The CDR3 sequence is 13 residues long. CDR3 residues: CASSWTENTEAFF. As DNA, the CDR3 is TGTGCCAGCAGCTGGACAGAGAACACTGAAGCTTTCTTT.

This chain links TRBV7-8 with TRBJ1-1; D uncertain. Per germline, CDR1 SGHVS and CDR2 FQNEAQ. The length of the CDR3 is 14 residues. Deletions cut 5 bases from V and 3 bases from J, with 13 bases between. In nucleotides, the CDR3 is TGTGCCAGCAGCCAGGCGGGAGGGCACACTGAAGCTTTCTTT. Its protein is CASSQAGGHTEAFF.

This rearrangement joins TRBV2 to TRBJ1-6, with 7 bases fitting TRBD1. The CDR3 runs 15 residues. Germline V CDR1 and CDR2: SNHLY, FYNNEI. Unmatched junction bases numbered 6, after V lost 8 bases and J lost 2 bases. CDR3 loop: CASSRDRPYNSPLHF. CDR3 nucleotide sequence: TGTGCCAGCTCTCGGGACAGACCCTATAATTCACCCCTCCACTTT.

V is TRBV14 and J is TRBJ1-2, with D possibly matching TRBD1 (6 bases). Trimming cost V 4 bases and J 5 bases, with 14 bases left between them. Germline V gives CDR1 SGHDN, CDR2 FVKESK. The CDR3 is 14 residues long. The CDR3, as DNA: TGTGCCAGCAGCCCCGGGCAGGGGATTTATGGCTACACCTTC. It translates to CASSPGQGIYGYTF.

For the CDR3, the DNA is TGTGCCAGCAGTCCTTGGGACAGGGTTGGAGGCGAGCAGTACTTC. Protein product: CASSPWDRVGGEQYF. The chain is built from TRBV6-1 and TRBJ2-7, with 9 nucleotides matching TRBD1. V trimming: 5 bases; J trimming: 6 bases; junction bases outside the gene matches: 11. This CDR3 contains 15 residues. Germline CDR1 reads MNHNS; CDR2 reads SASEGT.

J is TRBJ1-1 and V is TRBV5-1; TRBD1 aligns across 10 bases. CDR1 and CDR2 (germline): SGHRS, YFSETQ. The CDR3 sequence is 14 residues long. Germline trimming cut 3 bases from V and 1 base from J; bases unmatched to any gene: 0. Here the CDR3 reads CASSWDRGNTEAFF. Here the CDR3 DNA reads TGCGCCAGCAGCTGGGACAGGGGGAACACTGAAGCTTTCTTT.

The V and J genes are TRBV6-5 and TRBJ2-1; TRBD1 matches at 7 bases. The junction had 10 bases not matched to a gene; V was cut back by 4 bases and J by 4 bases. The CDR3 extends over 16 amino acids. Per germline, CDR1 MNHEY and CDR2 SVGAGI. CDR3 region: CASSSGQAKLYNEQFF. The CDR3 DNA follows: TGTGCCAGCAGTTCCGGACAGGCCAAACTATACAATGAGCAGTTCTTC.

A few counts support this clone. The chain has TRBV30 and TRBJ1-1; tentative D call: TRBD1 (5 bases). The CDR3 has 12 amino acids. V lost 2 bases, J lost 10 bases, and 14 bases lay in between. CDR1 GTSNPN and CDR2 SVGIG come from the germline V gene (reference sequence). The CDR3 nucleotides are TGTGCCTGGAGTCCCCAGGGATTTGGAGCTTTCTTT. It specifies CAWSPQGFGAFF.

The chain is built from TRBV30 and TRBJ2-5; 7 bases map to TRBD2. There are 14 residues in the CDR3. From germline, CDR1 is GTSNPN and CDR2 SVGIG (reference sequence). Germline trimming cut 4 bases from V and 1 base from J; bases unmatched to any gene: 6. The CDR3 is CAWTAGVSQETQYF. The DNA of the CDR3 is TGTGCCTGGACCGCGGGGGTGTCCCAAGAGACCCAGTACTTC.